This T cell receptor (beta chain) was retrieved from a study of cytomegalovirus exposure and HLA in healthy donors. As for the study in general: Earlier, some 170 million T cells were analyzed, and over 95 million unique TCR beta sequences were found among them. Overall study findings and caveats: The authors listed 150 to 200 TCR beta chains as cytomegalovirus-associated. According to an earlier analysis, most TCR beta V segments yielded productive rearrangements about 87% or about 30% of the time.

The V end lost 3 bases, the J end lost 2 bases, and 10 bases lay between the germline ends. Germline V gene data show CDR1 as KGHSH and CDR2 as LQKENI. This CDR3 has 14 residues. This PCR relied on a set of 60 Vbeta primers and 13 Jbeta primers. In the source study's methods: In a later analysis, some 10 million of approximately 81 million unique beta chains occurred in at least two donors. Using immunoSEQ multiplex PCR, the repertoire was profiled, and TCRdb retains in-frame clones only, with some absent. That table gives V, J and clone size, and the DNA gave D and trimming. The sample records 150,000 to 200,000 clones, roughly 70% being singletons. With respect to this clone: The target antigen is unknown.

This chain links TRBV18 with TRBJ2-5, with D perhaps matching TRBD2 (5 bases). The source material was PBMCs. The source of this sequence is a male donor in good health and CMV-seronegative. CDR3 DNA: TGTGCCAGCTCACCCGTTGAGGGACAAGAGACCCAGTACTTC. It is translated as CASSPVEGQETQYF.